This T cell receptor (beta chain) was found in a study of T cell changes during pregnancy in multiple sclerosis. Profiling relied on immunoSEQ multiplex PCR, and the TCRdb table lists in-frame clones only, not all of them. The sample yields about 76,000 clones, around 90% seen once. CDR1 and CDR2 (germline): SNHLY, FYNNEI. V lost 7 bases and J lost 2, with 9 bases in between. CDR3 length: 13 amino acids. The clonotype originates from a female donor in good health, enrolled as a control in a pregnancy study. The material sequenced was peripheral blood, taken after pregnancy. This chain joins TRBV2 and TRBJ1-5; D uncertain. The CDR3 sequence is CASTDAGNQPQHF. The CDR3 DNA is TGTGCCAGCACGGATGCGGGCAATCAGCCCCAGCATTTT.